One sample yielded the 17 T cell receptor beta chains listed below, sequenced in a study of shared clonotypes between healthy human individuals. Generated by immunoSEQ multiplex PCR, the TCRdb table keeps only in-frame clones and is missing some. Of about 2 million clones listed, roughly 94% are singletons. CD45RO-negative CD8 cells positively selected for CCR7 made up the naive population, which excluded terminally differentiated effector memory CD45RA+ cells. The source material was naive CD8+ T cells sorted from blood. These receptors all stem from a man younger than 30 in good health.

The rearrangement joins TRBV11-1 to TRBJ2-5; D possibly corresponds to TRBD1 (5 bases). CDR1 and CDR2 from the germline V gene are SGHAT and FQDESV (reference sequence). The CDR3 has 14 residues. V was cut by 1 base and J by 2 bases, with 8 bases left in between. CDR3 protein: CASSLEGPQETQYF. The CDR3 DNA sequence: TGTGCCAGCAGCTTAGAGGGGCCACAAGAGACCCAGTACTTC. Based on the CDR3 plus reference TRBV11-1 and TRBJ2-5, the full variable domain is EAEVAQSPRYKITEKSQAVAFWCDPISGHATLYWYRQILGQGPELLVQFQDESVVDDSQLPKDRFSAERLKGVDSTLKIQPAELGDSAMYLCASSLEGPQETQYFGPGTRLLVL.

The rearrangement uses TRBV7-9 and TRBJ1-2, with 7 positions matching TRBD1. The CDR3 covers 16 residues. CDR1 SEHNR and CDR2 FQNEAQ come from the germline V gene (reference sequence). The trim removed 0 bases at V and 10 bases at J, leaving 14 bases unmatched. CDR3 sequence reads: CASSLALTGLLETYTF. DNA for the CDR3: TGTGCCAGCAGCTTAGCGCTGACAGGGTTATTGGAGACCTACACCTTC.

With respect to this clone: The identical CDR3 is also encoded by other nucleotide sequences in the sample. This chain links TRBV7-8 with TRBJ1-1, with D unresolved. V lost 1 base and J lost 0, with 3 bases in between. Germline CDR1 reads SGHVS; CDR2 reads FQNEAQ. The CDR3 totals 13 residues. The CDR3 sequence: CASSLVMNTEAFF. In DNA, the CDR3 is TGTGCCAGCAGCTTAGTTATGAACACTGAAGCTTTCTTT. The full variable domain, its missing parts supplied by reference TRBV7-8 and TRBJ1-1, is GAGVSQSPRYKVAKRGQDVALRCDPISGHVSLFWYQQALGQGPEFLTYFQNEAQLDKSGLPSDRFFAERPEGSVSTLKIQRTQQEDSAVYLCASSLVMNTEAFFGQGTRLTVV.

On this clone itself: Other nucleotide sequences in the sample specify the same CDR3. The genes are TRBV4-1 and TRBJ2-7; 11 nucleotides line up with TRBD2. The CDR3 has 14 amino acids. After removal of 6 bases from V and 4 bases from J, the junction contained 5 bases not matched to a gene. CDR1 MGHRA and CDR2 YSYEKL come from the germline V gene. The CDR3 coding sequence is TGCGCCAGCAGTCCCGGGACTAGCGGTTACGAGCAGTACTTC. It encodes CASSPGTSGYEQYF.

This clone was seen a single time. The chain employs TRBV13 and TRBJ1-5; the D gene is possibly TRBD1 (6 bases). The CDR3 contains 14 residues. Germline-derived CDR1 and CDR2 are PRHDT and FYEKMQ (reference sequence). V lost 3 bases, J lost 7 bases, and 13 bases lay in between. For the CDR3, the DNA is TGTGCCAGCAGCTTTTCGGACAGCGCCCAGCCCCAGCATTTT. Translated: CASSFSDSAQPQHF.

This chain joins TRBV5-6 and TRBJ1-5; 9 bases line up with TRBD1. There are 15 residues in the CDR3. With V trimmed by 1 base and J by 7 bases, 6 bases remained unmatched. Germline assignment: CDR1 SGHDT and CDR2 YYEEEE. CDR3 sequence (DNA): TGTGCCAGCAGCTTGTGGACAGGGGTAGACCAGCCCCAGCATTTT. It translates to CASSLWTGVDQPQHF. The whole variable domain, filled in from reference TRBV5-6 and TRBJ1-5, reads DAGVTQSPTHLIKTRGQQVTLRCSPKSGHDTVSWYQQALGQGPQFIFQYYEEEERQRGNFPDRFSGHQFPNYSSELNVNALLLGDSALYLCASSLWTGVDQPQHFGDGTRLSIL.

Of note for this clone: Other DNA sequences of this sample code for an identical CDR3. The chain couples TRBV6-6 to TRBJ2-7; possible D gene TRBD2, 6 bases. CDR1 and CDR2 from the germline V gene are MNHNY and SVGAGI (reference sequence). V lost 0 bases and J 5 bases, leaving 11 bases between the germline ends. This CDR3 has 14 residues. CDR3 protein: CASSYSTGGDEQYF. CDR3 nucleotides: TGTGCCAGCAGTTACTCAACTGGCGGGGACGAGCAGTACTTC.

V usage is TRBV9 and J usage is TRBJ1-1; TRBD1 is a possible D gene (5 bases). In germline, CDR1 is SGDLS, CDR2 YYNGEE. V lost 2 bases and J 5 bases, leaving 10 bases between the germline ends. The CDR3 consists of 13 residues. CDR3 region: CASSVGALTEAFF. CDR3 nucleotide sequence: TGTGCCAGCAGCGTCGGGGCGTTGACTGAAGCTTTCTTT.

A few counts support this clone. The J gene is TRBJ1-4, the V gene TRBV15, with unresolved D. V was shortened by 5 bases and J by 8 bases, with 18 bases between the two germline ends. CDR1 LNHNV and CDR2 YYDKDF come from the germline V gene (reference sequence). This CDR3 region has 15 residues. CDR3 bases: TGTGCCACCAGCTCCTCCCCTCGGGCATCGGAAAAACTGTTTTTT. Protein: CATSSSPRASEKLFF.

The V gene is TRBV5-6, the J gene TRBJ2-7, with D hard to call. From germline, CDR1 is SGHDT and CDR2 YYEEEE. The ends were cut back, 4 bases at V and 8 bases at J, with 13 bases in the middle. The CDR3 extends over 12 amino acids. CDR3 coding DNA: TGTGCCAGCAGCGGACCGGATCCCCAGCAGTACTTC. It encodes CASSGPDPQQYF.

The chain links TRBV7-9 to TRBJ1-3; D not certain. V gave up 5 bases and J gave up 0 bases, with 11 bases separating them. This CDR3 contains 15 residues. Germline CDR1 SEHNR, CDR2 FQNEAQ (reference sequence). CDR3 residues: CASSPPSGSGNTIYF. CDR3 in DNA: TGTGCCAGCAGCCCACCGAGTGGCTCTGGAAACACCATATATTTT.

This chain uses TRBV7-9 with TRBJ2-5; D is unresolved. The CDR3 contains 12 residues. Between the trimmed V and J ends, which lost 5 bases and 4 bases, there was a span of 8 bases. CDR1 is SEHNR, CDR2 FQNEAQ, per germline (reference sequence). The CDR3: CASSPPAETQYF. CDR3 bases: TGTGCCAGCAGCCCCCCGGCAGAGACCCAGTACTTC.

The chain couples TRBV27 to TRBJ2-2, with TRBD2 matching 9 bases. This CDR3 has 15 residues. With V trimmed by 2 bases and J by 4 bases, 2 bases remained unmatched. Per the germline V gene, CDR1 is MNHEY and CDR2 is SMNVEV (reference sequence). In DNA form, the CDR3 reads TGTGCCAGCAGTTTAGCTAGCGGGGTCACCGGGGAGCTGTTTTTT. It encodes CASSLASGVTGELFF.

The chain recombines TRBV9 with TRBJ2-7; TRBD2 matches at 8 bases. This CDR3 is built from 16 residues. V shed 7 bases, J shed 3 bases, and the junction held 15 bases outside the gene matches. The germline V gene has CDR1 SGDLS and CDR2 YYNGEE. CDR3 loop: CASDSQAAGVLYEQYF. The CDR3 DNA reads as TGTGCCAGCGACTCGCAAGCAGCGGGAGTGCTCTACGAGCAGTACTTC.

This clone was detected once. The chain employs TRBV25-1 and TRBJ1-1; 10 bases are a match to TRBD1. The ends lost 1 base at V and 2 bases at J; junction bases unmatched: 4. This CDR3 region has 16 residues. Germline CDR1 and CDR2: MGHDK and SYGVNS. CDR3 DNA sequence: TGTGCCAGCAGTGAATGGGGACAGGGGCGAAACACTGAAGCTTTCTTT. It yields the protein CASSEWGQGRNTEAFF. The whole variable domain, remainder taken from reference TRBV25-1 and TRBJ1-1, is EADIYQTPRYLVIGTGKKITLECSQTMGHDKMYWYQQDPGMELHLIHYSYGVNSTEKGDLSSESTVSRIRTEHFPLTLESARPSHTSQYLCASSEWGQGRNTEAFFGQGTRLTVV.

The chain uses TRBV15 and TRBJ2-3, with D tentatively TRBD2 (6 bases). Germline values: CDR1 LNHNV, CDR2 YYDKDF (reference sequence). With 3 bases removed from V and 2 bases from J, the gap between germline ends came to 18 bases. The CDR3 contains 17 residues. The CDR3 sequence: CATSSPGELAPTDTQYF. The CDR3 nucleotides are TGTGCCACCAGCAGCCCGGGGGAACTAGCCCCCACAGATACGCAGTATTTT. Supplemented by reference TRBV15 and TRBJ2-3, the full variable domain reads DAMVIQNPRYQVTQFGKPVTLSCSQTLNHNVMYWYQQKSSQAPKLLFHYYDKDFNNEADTPDNFQSRRPNTSFCFLDIRSPGLGDTAMYLCATSSPGELAPTDTQYFGPGTRLTVL.

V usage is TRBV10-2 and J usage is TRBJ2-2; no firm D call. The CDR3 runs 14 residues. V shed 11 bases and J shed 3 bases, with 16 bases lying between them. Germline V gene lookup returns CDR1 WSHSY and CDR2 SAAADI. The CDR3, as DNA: TGCGCCTGCGTCTGGTCTTTGGACACCGGGGAGCTGTTTTTT. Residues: CACVWSLDTGELFF.